This T cell receptor beta chain was observed in a study of T cells generated in artificial thymic organoids (dated by TCRdb to 2015 to 2018). For context, the study as a whole: The TCR alpha and beta CDR3 repertoires of CD8 single positive T cells derived from in vitro artificial thymic organoids were compared with those of thymic and peripheral blood naive CD8 T cells. The repertoire sequencing data shown were described as representative of three independent experiments.

At the junction V is shortened by 3 bases and J by 4 bases, with 7 bases in between. The germline V gene specifies MDHEN as CDR1 and SYDVKM as CDR2. There are 12 amino acids in the CDR3, from cysteine to phenylalanine inclusive. Only the CDR3 DNA is retained, 36 bases long and in frame from the first base. On the study overall, not on this receptor specifically: Organoid-derived T cells showed no skewing in Valpha or Vbeta usage, which argues against dominance of unconventional lineages or clonal expansions. Physiological TCR clonotype diversity, comparable to that of thymic and blood naive CD8 T cells, was observed in organoid-derived CD8 single positive T cells.

To build the artificial thymic organoids, human HSPCs were aggregated with MS5 murine stromal cells that had been transduced with human DLL1, and the aggregates were cultured at an air-liquid interface. Organoids were seeded with FACS-purified CD34+CD3- hematopoietic stem and progenitor cells depleted of residual T cells. Serum-free RB27 medium, consisting of RPMI 1640 supplemented with B27, FLT3L, IL-7 and ascorbic acid, was used for organoid culture. Before RNA extraction, CD3+TCRalphabeta+CD8 single positive T cells from both organoids and thymus were sorted by FACS. For each sample, the RNeasy Micro kit was used to purify total RNA from around 40,000 to 200,000 sorted cells, and RNA quality was checked on an Agilent RNA 6000 Nano chip. TCRalpha and TCRbeta libraries were amplified separately by semi-nested PCR with Advantage 2 and reverse primers in the TRAC or TRBC constant regions. The amount of total RNA going into first-strand cDNA synthesis ranged between about 3.5 and 550 ng. TCR cDNA libraries were generated by 5'-RACE using the SMARTer PCR cDNA Synthesis kit, with a poly-dT primer employed for first-strand synthesis. Sample-specific 5-nucleotide barcodes were carried by the semi-nested constant-region reverse primers, and the resulting products were cleaned using the Zymo DNA Clean and Concentrator-5 kit. As many as ten barcoded samples were combined into a pool, ligated to Illumina adaptors, and sequenced on an Illumina MiSeq as 2 x 150 bp paired-end reads. The authors' analysis ran thus. Demultiplexed reads were aligned using BLAT against a custom library containing all human TRAV, TRAJ, TRBV, TRBD and TRBJ combinations from IMGT. The best BLAT hits were picked using pslCDnaFilter (-maxAligns=1, -ignoreIntrons), and custom Perl scripts were used to calculate clonotype frequencies. TCRdb trimmed the raw reads at Q25, called clones with MiXCR and kept productive beta chains. Under each unique CDR3 protein, matching rows form one entry showing the most common genes and DNA. In this record, the V and J calls reflect TCRdb's handling and not the investigators' own analysis. The sample table lists about 5,300 distinct CDR3 sequences, about 25% of them with a count of one. Under 3% of the sample lies in the top ten.

Taking its sample share into account, this clonotype is medium-sized (0.01 to 0.1%). Its recognized antigen is unknown. Per-base quality was not reported, and no clone a single base away is much larger than it. The TCR comes from a human donor who gave cord blood stem cells for thymic organoid culture, a cardiac surgery patient who gave postnatal thymus, or a blood donor (not recorded which). Material: naive CD8+ T cells grown in artificial thymic organoids from cord blood stem and progenitor cells. The cell subset or site label, read with the paper, signifies: CD3+TCRalphabeta+CD8SP T cells; for blood, CD45RO-CCR7+ naive CD8+ T cells. The rearranged segments are TRBV28 and TRBJ2-7; TRBD2 might be the D gene, on 5 matching bases. The CDR3 here reads CASSFRGYEQYF. The nucleotide sequence is TGTGCCAGCAGTTTCCGAGGGTACGAGCAGTACTTC.